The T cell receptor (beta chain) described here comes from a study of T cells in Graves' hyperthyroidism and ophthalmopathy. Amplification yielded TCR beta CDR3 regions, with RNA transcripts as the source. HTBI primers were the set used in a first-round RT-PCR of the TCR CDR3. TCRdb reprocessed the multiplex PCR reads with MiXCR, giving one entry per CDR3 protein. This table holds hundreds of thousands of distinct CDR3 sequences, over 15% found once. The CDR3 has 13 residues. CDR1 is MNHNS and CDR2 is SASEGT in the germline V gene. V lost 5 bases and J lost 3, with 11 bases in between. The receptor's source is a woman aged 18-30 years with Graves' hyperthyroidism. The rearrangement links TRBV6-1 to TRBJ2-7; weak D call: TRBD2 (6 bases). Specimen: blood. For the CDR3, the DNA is TGTGCCAGCAGTACCCCCGGGGGCTACGAGCAGTACTTC. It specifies CASSTPGGYEQYF.